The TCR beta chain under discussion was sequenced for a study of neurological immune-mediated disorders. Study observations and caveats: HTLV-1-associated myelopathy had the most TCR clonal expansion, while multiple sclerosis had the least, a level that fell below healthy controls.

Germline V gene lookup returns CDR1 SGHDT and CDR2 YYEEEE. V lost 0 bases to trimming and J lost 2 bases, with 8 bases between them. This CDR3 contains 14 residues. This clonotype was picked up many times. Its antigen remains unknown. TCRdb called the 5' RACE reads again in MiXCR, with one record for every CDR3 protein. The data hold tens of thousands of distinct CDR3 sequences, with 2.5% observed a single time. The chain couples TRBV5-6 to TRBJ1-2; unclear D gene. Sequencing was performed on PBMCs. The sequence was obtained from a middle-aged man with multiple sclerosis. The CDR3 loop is CASSLAQNNYGYTF. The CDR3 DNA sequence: TGTGCCAGCAGCTTGGCACAGAACAACTATGGCTACACCTTC.